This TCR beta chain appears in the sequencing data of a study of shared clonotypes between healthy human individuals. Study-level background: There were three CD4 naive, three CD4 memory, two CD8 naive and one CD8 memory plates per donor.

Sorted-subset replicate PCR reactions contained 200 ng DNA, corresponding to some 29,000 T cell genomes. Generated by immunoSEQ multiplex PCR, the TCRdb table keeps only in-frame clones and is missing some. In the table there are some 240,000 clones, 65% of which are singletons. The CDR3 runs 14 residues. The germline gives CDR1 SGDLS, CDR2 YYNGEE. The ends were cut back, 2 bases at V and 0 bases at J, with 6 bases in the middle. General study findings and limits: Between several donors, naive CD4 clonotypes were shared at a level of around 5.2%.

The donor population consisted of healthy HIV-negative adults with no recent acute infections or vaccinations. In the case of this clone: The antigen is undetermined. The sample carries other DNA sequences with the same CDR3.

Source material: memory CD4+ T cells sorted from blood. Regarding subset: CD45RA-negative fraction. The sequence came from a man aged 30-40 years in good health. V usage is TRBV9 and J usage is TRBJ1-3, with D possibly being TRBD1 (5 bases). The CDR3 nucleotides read TGTGCCAGCAGCGTGACAGACTCTGGAAACACCATATATTTT. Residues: CASSVTDSGNTIYF.